This is a list of T cell receptor beta chains from one sample in a study of control samples from healthy donors and cancer patients. Clones were sequenced by immunoSEQ multiplex PCR, and TCRdb holds only the in-frame ones, with some missing. The table shows some 140,000 clones, with 70% to 90% occurring only once. Sequencing was done on a sample of blood. Receptor source: a woman in her twenties or thirties in good health. Both conserved end residues are part of each CDR3. A D gene is named only where the DNA matches it firmly. Clone size, where shown, is once, few, many, or a class for clones that have expanded.

size: once; J: TRBJ2-5; D: TRBD2; V: TRBV5-1; CDR3: CASRGETSGRETQYF; DNA: TGCGCCAGCAGGGGGGAGACTAGCGGGAGAGAGACCCAGTACTTC
size: NA; J: TRBJ2-6; D: NA; V: TRBV5-8; CDR3: CASSLFGGTAGANVLTF; DNA: TGTGCCAGCAGCTTGTTCGGGGGAACGGCCGGGGCCAACGTCCTGACTTTC
size: NA; J: TRBJ1-1; D: NA; V: TRBV7-3; CDR3: CASSLLGDTEAFF; DNA: TGTGCCAGCAGCTTACTGGGTGACACTGAAGCTTTCTTT
size: NA; J: TRBJ1-6; D: TRBD1; V: TRBV6-5; CDR3: CASSVGTGSGSPLHF; DNA: TGTGCCAGCTCGGTCGGGACAGGGTCAGGGTCACCCCTCCACTTT
size: NA; J: TRBJ1-2; D: NA; V: TRBV9; CDR3: CASSGGGWVHLTF; DNA: TGTGCCAGCAGCGGGGGAGGATGGGTGCACCTTACCTTC
size: NA; J: TRBJ2-1; D: NA; V: TRBV11-3; CDR3: CASSLVFARPGEQFF; DNA: TGTGCCAGCAGCTTAGTATTTGCCCGACCGGGTGAGCAGTTCTTC
size: NA; J: TRBJ2-2; D: TRBD1; V: TRBV6-1; CDR3: CASSANLRGRLVPGELFF; DNA: TGTGCCAGCAGTGCAAATCTCAGGGGGCGCCTGGTCCCCGGGGAGCTGTTTTTT
size: NA; J: TRBJ2-1; D: NA; V: TRBV12-2; CDR3: CASRRLAGGCSYNEQFF; DNA: TGTGCAAGTCGCCGACTAGCGGGAGGGTGCTCCTACAATGAGCAGTTCTTC
size: once; J: TRBJ2-7; D: TRBD2; V: TRBV11-2; CDR3: CASSPGLAGEQYF; DNA: TGTGCCAGCAGCCCGGGACTAGCCGGCGAGCAGTACTTC
size: NA; J: TRBJ2-1; D: TRBD2; V: TRBV29-1; CDR3: CSVAKPSGSSYNEQFF; DNA: TGCAGCGTCGCAAAGCCTAGCGGGAGCTCCTACAATGAGCAGTTCTTC
size: NA; J: TRBJ1-2; D: NA; V: TRBV28; CDR3: CASSSSIYGYTF; DNA: TGTGCCAGCAGTTCCTCCATTTATGGCTACACCTTC
size: NA; J: TRBJ1-6; D: NA; V: TRBV29-1; CDR3: CSAARDTNSPLHF; DNA: TGCAGCGCCGCCCGGGACACTAATTCACCCCTCCACTTT
size: NA; J: TRBJ2-2; D: NA; V: TRBV14; CDR3: CASSLTGGWNTGELFF; DNA: TGTGCCAGCAGCCTAACTGGCGGATGGAACACCGGGGAGCTGTTTTTT
size: NA; J: TRBJ1-2; D: TRBD1; V: TRBV28; CDR3: CATQVGQNYGYTF; DNA: TGTGCCACCCAGGTGGGACAGAACTATGGCTACACCTTC
size: NA; J: TRBJ1-2; D: NA; V: TRBV4-2; CDR3: CASSQGGGSDYGYTF; DNA: TGTGCCAGCAGCCAAGGTGGCGGGTCAGACTATGGCTACACCTTC
size: few; J: TRBJ2-7; D: TRBD2; V: TRBV2; CDR3: CASRMSAGDPYEQYF; DNA: TGTGCCAGCAGGATGTCGGCGGGAGACCCCTACGAGCAGTACTTC
size: once; J: TRBJ2-3; D: NA; V: TRBV6-1; CDR3: CASSEGSGATDTQYF; DNA: TGTGCCAGCAGTGAAGGTTCAGGGGCTACAGATACGCAGTATTTT
size: once; J: TRBJ2-1; D: NA; V: TRBV11-1; CDR3: CASSLLEAGGEQFF; DNA: TGTGCCAGCAGCTTATTGGAAGCCGGTGGTGAGCAGTTCTTC
size: once; J: TRBJ2-7; D: TRBD1; V: TRBV29-1; CDR3: CSVVQGANEQYF; DNA: TGCAGCGTCGTACAGGGGGCTAACGAGCAGTACTTC
size: NA; J: TRBJ2-2; D: NA; V: TRBV27; CDR3: CASSLWTPPGELFF; DNA: TGTGCCAGCAGTTTATGGACGCCCCCCGGGGAGCTGTTTTTT
size: NA; J: TRBJ2-7; D: TRBD2; V: TRBV15; CDR3: CATSRDLWTSYEGEQYF; DNA: TGTGCCACCAGCAGAGATCTATGGACTAGCTACGAGGGCGAGCAGTACTTC
size: NA; J: TRBJ2-7; D: NA; V: TRBV11-2; CDR3: CASSDHDEQYF; DNA: TGTGCCAGCAGCGACCATGACGAGCAGTACTTC
size: few; J: TRBJ1-2; D: TRBD1; V: TRBV6-5; CDR3: CASSYTGQGRGYTF; DNA: TGTGCCAGCAGTTATACAGGACAGGGTCGGGGCTACACCTTC
size: NA; J: TRBJ1-5; D: TRBD1; V: TRBV10-3; CDR3: CAISGGTGDQPQHF; DNA: TGTGCCATCAGTGGGGGGACAGGGGATCAGCCCCAGCATTTT
size: once; J: TRBJ2-1; D: TRBD1; V: TRBV11-2; CDR3: CASSFGTGKRGEQFF; DNA: TGTGCCAGCAGCTTCGGGACAGGGAAGAGGGGTGAGCAGTTCTTC
size: NA; J: TRBJ2-7; D: TRBD1; V: TRBV18; CDR3: CASSPPIGDRVVDEQYF; DNA: TGTGCCAGCTCACCACCCATCGGGGACAGGGTGGTCGACGAGCAGTACTTC
size: NA; J: TRBJ2-1; D: NA; V: TRBV9; CDR3: CASSPGAESSYNEQFF; DNA: TGTGCCAGCAGCCCGGGAGCGGAGAGCTCCTACAATGAGCAGTTCTTC
size: few; J: TRBJ1-5; D: NA; V: TRBV7-3; CDR3: CASSQKHGQPQHF; DNA: TGTGCCAGCAGCCAAAAGCACGGCCAGCCCCAGCATTTT